The clone carrying this T cell receptor beta chain came up many times. Its specificity is unknown. There are 13 residues in the CDR3. V dropped 6 bases and J dropped 3; count of bases not matched to a gene: 4. The V gene's germline CDR1 is MDHEN and CDR2 SYDVKM. Amplification of the TCR beta CDR3 regions used RNA transcripts (as template). The workflow started with a first-round RT-PCR run with HTBI primers and then moved on to a second-round multiplex PCR. TCRdb analysed the multiplex PCR reads with MiXCR anew, one entry per CDR3 protein. The sample records some 160,000 distinct CDR3 sequences, roughly two fifths being singletons. Reliance was placed on clinical symptoms, serum thyroxine, TRAb, thyroid ultrasound and orbital computed tomography for diagnosis. The PBMCs originated from roughly 10 ml of fresh peripheral blood. The data derive from a study of Graves' ophthalmopathy and Graves' hyperthyroidism. Study-level background: Prior to any treatment, peripheral blood was collected at the time of initial diagnosis. Study-wide points: Blood also carried most expanded thyroid clonotypes exceeding 0.001 frequency.

The sample consisted of peripheral blood. The clonotype was recovered from a man aged 25-45 years with Graves' ophthalmopathy. The chain links TRBV28 to TRBJ1-2, with 7 bases matching TRBD1. This CDR3 is CASSEGTDYGYTF. The CDR3 nucleotides read TGTGCCAGCAGCGAAGGGACAGACTATGGCTACACCTTC.